Described below is a single T cell receptor (beta chain) sequence and its context. The target antigen is unknown. This sample is part of a study of long-term antiretroviral therapy in people with HIV. Background on the study: Sampling started about a decade before the 2015 immediate-ART recommendation. The study's findings and limits: Clonotypes expanded prior to ART showed repertoire dominance at all sampled time points. With ART, diversity went up but was still lower than in transplant donor controls. CDR3 lengths in HIV samples spanned a narrower range than controls.

V lost 1 base and J lost 3, with 12 bases in between. Germline V gene sequence: CDR1 SGHKS, CDR2 YYEKEE (reference sequence). This CDR3 has 15 residues. Survey-level immunoSEQ v3.0 assays were run. Produced via immunoSEQ multiplex PCR; TCRdb's table is partial and in-frame only. The sample has about 29,000 clones, approximately 90% seen once. The sequencing here drew on unsorted PBMCs, taken 0.5 years after starting antiretroviral therapy. This rearrangement joins TRBV5-5 to TRBJ2-3, with D perhaps matching TRBD1 (6 bases). The TCR comes from a woman aged 18-29 years with HIV. This CDR3 reads CASSLFGQLTDTQYF. In DNA form, the CDR3 reads TGTGCCAGCAGCTTGTTTGGACAGTTGACAGATACGCAGTATTTT.